The T cell receptor beta chain under discussion was sequenced for a study of shared clonotypes between healthy human individuals. Study summary: A couple of women and a few men aged 18 to 49 made up the donors.

A note on this clone: No antigen is known for it.

This CDR3 contains 14 residues. Trimming removed 3 bases from V and 4 bases from J, with 11 bases in between. Germline CDR1 reads LNHDA; CDR2 reads SQIVND (reference sequence). Data came from immunoSEQ multiplex PCR; TCRdb stores just in-frame clones and leaves some out. Found here are approximately 2,300,000 clones, approximately 90% of them singletons; the top ten hold around 0.38%. Whole-study results and caveats: In a handful of donors, around 5% of naive CD4 clonotypes appeared in common. Rarefaction curves obtained for sorted subsets showed sequencing incomplete despite large depth.

Sequenced: naive CD4+ T cells from PBMCs. The subset here: CD45RA+ positively selected. The clonotype originates from a young man in good health. Some clones in this sample may be carry-over from other donors' samples. The rearrangement uses TRBV19 and TRBJ2-3, with D perhaps matching TRBD2 (5 bases). The CDR3 region is CASSIQRPADTQYF. In nucleotides, the CDR3 is TGTGCCAGTAGTATCCAGCGGCCAGCAGATACGCAGTATTTT.